The entry below gives a single T cell receptor beta chain sequence along with its context. Its antigen is undetermined. The sample comes from a study of blood T cells in healthy people across ages. Overall study findings and caveats: Older age went with lower TCR beta diversity per million T cells, in a roughly linear way.

Next came a second PCR, run for about 6 to 11 cycles, which used a sample-barcoded 5' primer along with a J-beta primer mix. TCRdb re-analysed the 5' RACE reads in MiXCR, keeping a single row per CDR3 protein. The sample contains some 790,000 distinct CDR3 sequences, about 30% of which appear only once. Trimming left V 6 bases short and J 2 bases short, with 14 bases between. The germline CDR1 and CDR2 sequences are MNHEY and SVGEGT. The CDR3 consists of 16 residues. The chain employs TRBV6-2 or TRBV6-3 and TRBJ2-6; unclear D gene. The sequence was collected from a woman older than 75 in good health. The sequencing input was blood. This chain's CDR3 is CASSSHQKAGANVLTF. CDR3 nucleotide sequence: TGTGCCAGCAGCTCCCACCAAAAGGCTGGGGCCAACGTCCTGACTTTC.